The rows below give T cell receptor beta chains drawn from one sample of a study of blood T cell repertoires in COVID-19. Sequenced by immunoSEQ multiplex PCR; TCRdb stores in-frame clones only, minus some. Of about half a million clones listed, 70% to 90% are singletons. Sequencing input: peripheral blood. The origin of the receptors is a human donor in a cohort sampled during active COVID-19. Both conserved end residues are part of each CDR3. The D gene is left open where the match is weak. Part of the rows lack a size; the others show once, few, many or a class for expanded clones.

j_call | d_call | clone_size | v_call | cdr3_aa | cdr3_nt
TRBJ1-4 | NA | NA | TRBV30 | CAWSAPLGGLYEKLFF | TGTGCCTGGAGCGCCCCGCTGGGAGGGCTCTATGAAAAACTGTTTTTT
TRBJ1-1 | NA | NA | TRBV11-3 | CASSPRAGRTEAFF | TGTGCCAGCAGCCCCAGGGCCGGTCGCACTGAAGCTTTCTTT
TRBJ1-5 | TRBD1 | NA | TRBV18 | CASSQLQGNQPQHF | TGTGCCAGCTCCCAGTTACAGGGGAATCAGCCCCAGCATTTT
TRBJ2-3 | TRBD1 | NA | TRBV7-2 | CASSLADRGMADTQYF | TGTGCCAGCAGCTTAGCTGACAGGGGTATGGCAGATACGCAGTATTTT
TRBJ2-7 | TRBD1 | NA | TRBV7-3 | CASSRGQGDYEQYF | TGTGCCAGCAGCCGCGGACAGGGGGACTACGAGCAGTACTTC
TRBJ2-1 | TRBD2 | once | TRBV24-1 | CATSDYGLAGGGEQFF | TGTGCCACCAGTGATTACGGACTAGCGGGAGGGGGTGAGCAGTTCTTC
TRBJ1-1 | TRBD1 | once | TRBV5-6 | CASSSLGTGMGTEAFF | TGTGCCAGCAGCTCACTCGGGACAGGGATGGGCACTGAAGCTTTCTTT
TRBJ1-2 | TRBD1 | NA | TRBV5-4 | CASSIQGAQGYTF | TGTGCCAGCAGCATACAGGGGGCTCAGGGCTACACCTTC
TRBJ2-5 | TRBD2 | NA | TRBV6-5 | CASRRTSGNQETQYF | TGTGCCAGCAGGCGAACTAGCGGTAATCAAGAGACCCAGTACTTC
TRBJ1-2 | NA | NA | TRBV15 | CATSRDSAGARGYTF | TGTGCCACCAGCAGAGATTCGGCTGGGGCGCGGGGCTACACCTTC
TRBJ1-2 | TRBD1 | NA | TRBV4-3 | CASSPGQGVYGYTF | TGCGCCAGCAGCCCGGGACAGGGGGTCTATGGCTACACCTTC
TRBJ1-6 | NA | NA | TRBV5-5 | CASSLGQGSDSPLHF | TGTGCCAGCAGCTTAGGGCAGGGTAGTGACTCACCCCTCCACTTT
TRBJ1-4 | NA | NA | TRBV4-2 | CASSQDLTRGTNEKLFF | TGTGCCAGCAGCCAAGATCTAACACGGGGGACTAATGAAAAACTGTTTTTT
TRBJ2-1 | NA | NA | TRBV5-1 | CASSPESYNEQFF | TGCGCCAGCAGCCCCGAGTCCTACAATGAGCAGTTCTTC
TRBJ1-1 | NA | NA | TRBV29-1 | CSHANPGGEAEAFF | TGCAGCCACGCTAATCCGGGGGGCGAGGCTGAAGCTTTCTTT
TRBJ2-3 | TRBD2 | NA | TRBV15 | CATSRDGTSGSTDTQYF | TGTGCCACCAGCAGAGATGGGACTAGCGGGAGTACAGATACGCAGTATTTT
TRBJ2-5 | TRBD1 | NA | TRBV7-2 | CASSPRTGRETQYF | TGTGCCAGCAGCCCTCGGACAGGGCGAGAGACCCAGTACTTC
TRBJ2-5 | TRBD1 | NA | TRBV7-6 | CASSSPDRGETQYF | TGTGCCAGCAGCTCCCCGGACAGGGGAGAGACCCAGTACTTC
TRBJ2-1 | TRBD2 | NA | TRBV7-8 | CASGFGTSGVGSYNEQFF | TGTGCCAGCGGATTTGGGACTAGCGGGGTGGGGTCCTACAATGAGCAGTTCTTC
TRBJ1-2 | NA | NA | TRBV19 | CASRDTRGYGYTF | TGTGCCAGCAGGGACACAAGGGGCTATGGCTACACCTTC
TRBJ2-7 | TRBD2 | NA | TRBV10-3 | CAITPGSGSGQYF | TGTGCCATCACCCCGGGTAGCGGGAGCGGGCAGTACTTC
TRBJ2-3 | TRBD2 | NA | TRBV5-1 | CASTLAGGLTDTQYF | TGCGCCAGCACGTTAGCGGGAGGGCTCACAGATACGCAGTATTTT